Shown below are 2 T cell receptor beta chains from a single sample sequenced in a study of Graves' ophthalmopathy and Graves' hyperthyroidism. From RNA, the CDR3 regions of TCR beta chains were amplified and sequenced. Amplification began with first-round RT-PCR using HTBI primers, then second-round multiplex PCR was performed. MiXCR was run by TCRdb on the multiplex PCR reads, yielding one entry per CDR3 protein. The profile shows around 1,000,000 distinct CDR3 sequences, about 36% of them singletons. Sequences were obtained from peripheral blood or thyroid tissue (not recorded which). Receptors originate from an adult man with Graves' hyperthyroidism.

Ten or more counts support this clonotype. V usage is TRBV29-1 and J usage is TRBJ2-7, with 7 bases matching TRBD1. Germline-derived CDR1 and CDR2 are SQVTM and ANQGSEA. V shed 1 base, J shed 3 bases, and the junction held 12 bases outside the gene matches. The CDR3 is 16 residues long. This CDR3 reads CSVEGFPTGTFYEQYF. The CDR3 coding sequence is TGCAGCGTTGAAGGGTTTCCGACAGGGACATTCTACGAGCAGTACTTC.

Concerning this clonotype itself: Since a much larger clone is just one base distant, this may be a read error. The chain has TRBV20-1 and TRBJ1-1, with D unresolved. The V gene's germline CDR1 is DFQATT and CDR2 SNEGSKA (reference sequence). The CDR3 is 12 amino acids. CDR3 in amino acids: CSARTVNIEAFF. The CDR3 DNA sequence: TGCAGTGCCAGAACAGTGAACATTGAAGCTTTCTTT.